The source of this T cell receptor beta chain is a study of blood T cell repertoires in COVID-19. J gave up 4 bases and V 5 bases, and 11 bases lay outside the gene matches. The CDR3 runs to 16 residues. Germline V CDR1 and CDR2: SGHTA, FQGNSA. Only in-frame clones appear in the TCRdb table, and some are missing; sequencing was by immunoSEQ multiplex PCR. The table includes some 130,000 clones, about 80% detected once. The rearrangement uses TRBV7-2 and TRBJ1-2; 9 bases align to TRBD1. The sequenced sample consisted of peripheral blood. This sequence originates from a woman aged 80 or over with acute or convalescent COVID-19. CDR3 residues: CASSKQPQGALYGYTF. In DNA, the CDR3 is TGTGCCAGCAGCAAACAACCACAGGGGGCACTCTATGGCTACACCTTC.